Following are 21 T cell receptor beta chains from one sample sequenced in a study of T cell clonality in common variable immunodeficiency. Generated by immunoSEQ multiplex PCR, the TCRdb table keeps only in-frame clones and is missing some. This repertoire lists 80,000 or so clones without singletons; approximately 0.8% sits in the top ten. The specimen sequenced was peripheral blood mononuclear cells. The receptors originated from a person aged 18 to 70 in good health.

This clone came up many times. The CDR3 DNA, read in part, is TGTGCCTGGAGCAGGCTAGCGGGAGTTTACGAG. Translation: CAWSRLAGVYE. The full CDR3 protein is CAWSRLAGVYEQYF. The chain uses TRBV30 and TRBJ2-7; 10 bases line up with TRBD2. The read halts 3 residues ahead of the CDR3 end, with the missing end drawn from the germline J gene. J was trimmed by 4 bases and V by 3 bases; bases with no gene match: 6. The CDR3 consists of 14 residues. Germline values: CDR1 GTSNPN, CDR2 SVGIG (reference sequence).

There are many counts of this clone. Read coverage stops 3 residues before the CDR3 terminus; the germline J gene supplies the remainder. The rearrangement joins TRBV2 to TRBJ2-7, with 11 nucleotides matching TRBD2. The CDR3 contains 14 residues. Germline V gene lookup returns CDR1 SNHLY and CDR2 FYNNEI. V lost 6 bases and J lost 6; bases outside the gene matches: 7. The part of the CDR3 DNA that was read is TGTGCCAGCAGCCTGGGACTAGCGGTAGGCGAG. Translated, it gives CASSLGLAVGE. The CDR3, in full, reads CASSLGLAVGEQYF.

This clone was counted ten times or more. The junction differs from germline at one of its ends, possibly a read error. The CDR3 goes on 3 residues after the read ends, and that part is filled in from the germline J gene. The chain links TRBV4-2 to TRBJ1-4; perhaps TRBD1 as D (5 bases). CDR1 and CDR2 (germline): LGHNA, YNFKEQ. This CDR3 contains 13 residues. The CDR3 loop reads CASSPSRGEKLFF. CDR3 DNA (partial): TGCGCCAGCAGCCCCTCTAGGGGTGAAAAA.

As regards this clone: The read terminates 3 residues before the CDR3 end, so the remaining end is supplied by the germline J gene. V is TRBV20-1 and J is TRBJ2-1; a possible D gene is TRBD2 (6 bases). Germline CDR1 and CDR2: DFQATT and SNEGSKA (reference sequence). V was trimmed by 6 bases and J by 3 bases, leaving 18 bases between them. The CDR3 is made up of 15 amino acids. The CDR3 loop is CSADPGTGGYNEQFF. The CDR3 DNA, read in part, is TGCAGTGCCGACCCCGGGACTGGGGGCTACAATGAG.

This clone has a count of ten or more. The read halts 3 residues ahead of the CDR3 end, with the missing end drawn from the germline J gene. The chain links TRBV6-2 or TRBV6-3 to TRBJ2-2; 10 bases are a match to TRBD2. Germline trimming cut 6 bases from V and 3 bases from J; bases unmatched to any gene: 4. The CDR3 consists of 15 residues. Germline CDR1 MNHEY, CDR2 SVGEGT. This chain's CDR3 is CASRLAGAYTGELFF. CDR3 bases read: TGTGCCAGCAGGCTAGCGGGAGCCTACACCGGGGAG.

With regard to this clone: The read is 3 residues too short to cover the CDR3 end, so that end is filled in from the germline J gene. The gene calls are TRBV18 and TRBJ1-5, with 9 bases identical to TRBD1. V lost 1 base to trimming and J lost 5 bases; unmatched junction nucleotides: 0. Germline values: CDR1 KGHSH, CDR2 LQKENI. The CDR3 is 14 residues long. This chain's CDR3 is CASSPRDRDQPQHF. The CDR3 DNA, read in part, is TGTGCCAGCTCACCACGGGACAGGGATCAGCCC.

This clone was seen repeatedly, ten times or more. The read gets to within 3 residues of the CDR3 end, and the germline J gene fills in the rest. The chain couples TRBV13 to TRBJ2-3, with TRBD2 identical over 13 bases. CDR1 and CDR2 from the germline V gene are PRHDT and FYEKMQ (reference sequence). This CDR3 spans 16 amino acids. Trimming removed 5 bases from V and 6 bases from J; junction bases left unmatched: 8. Incomplete CDR3 DNA: TGTGCCAGCAGCCCGAGGACTAGCGGGAGTAGGGATACG. As protein: CASSPRTSGSRDT. The complete CDR3 sequence is CASSPRTSGSRDTQYF.

This clone has at least ten counts. The CDR3 bases that were read are TGTGCCAGTGAGGAGGGCTCCGAG. Translation: CASEEGSE. The complete CDR3 reads CASEEGSEQYF. The chain joins TRBV19 to TRBJ2-7; a possible D gene is TRBD2 (6 bases). The read terminates 3 residues ahead of where the CDR3 ends, so the germline J gene completes it. Germline V CDR1 and CDR2: LNHDA, SQIVND (reference sequence). The CDR3 consists of 11 residues. Trimming shortened V by 8 bases and J by 6 bases, and 11 bases separated the two germline ends.

This clone was seen at least ten times. The read ends 3 residues before the CDR3 terminus; that terminus is restored from the germline J gene. The V gene is TRBV19, the J gene TRBJ2-1, with a weak D call TRBD2 (5 bases). V was pared by 3 bases and J by 2 bases, with 14 bases between. This CDR3 is 16 amino acids long. Looked up from germline, CDR1 is LNHDA and CDR2 is SQIVND (reference sequence). The covered CDR3 bases are TGTGCCAGTAGTATCCCCCGCGAGAGGGCCTACAATGAG. It encodes CASSIPRERAYNE. The whole CDR3 region reads CASSIPRERAYNEQFF.

In this sample, this clone turned up many times. Read sequence stops 3 residues before the CDR3 end, and the germline J gene provides the missing end. V usage is TRBV18 and J usage is TRBJ2-1; 8 bases agree with TRBD2. Germline CDR1 and CDR2: KGHSH and LQKENI. The CDR3 spans 17 residues. The V gene end was trimmed by 2 bases and the J gene end by 0 bases; junction bases not matched to a gene: 6. The chain's CDR3 is CASSPTDSGSSYNEQFF. The sequenced CDR3 bases are TGTGCCAGCTCACCAACCGACAGCGGGAGCTCCTACAATGAG.

This clone was recorded many times. The read terminates 3 residues ahead of where the CDR3 ends, so the germline J gene completes it. This sequence joins TRBV7-9 and TRBJ2-5, with TRBD1 matching 9 bases. Per germline, CDR1 SEHNR and CDR2 FQNEAQ (reference sequence). Germline trimming cut 5 bases from V and 4 bases from J; bases unmatched to any gene: 8. This CDR3 is built from 15 residues. The covered CDR3 bases are TGTGCCAGCAGCCCGCGAGGACAGGGGAGAGAGACC. This translates into CASSPRGQGRET. The CDR3 reads in full as CASSPRGQGRETQYF.

This clone was detected ten times or more. The read terminates 3 residues before the CDR3 end, so the remaining end is supplied by the germline J gene. The V and J genes are TRBV2 and TRBJ1-2; D possibly corresponds to TRBD1 (5 bases). This CDR3 comprises 13 residues. V was shortened by 2 bases and J by 5 bases, with 9 bases between the two germline ends. The germline gives CDR1 SNHLY, CDR2 FYNNEI. The covered CDR3 bases are TGTGCCAGCAGTGAAACCGGGGGATATGGC. Its translation is CASSETGGYG. The full CDR3 is CASSETGGYGYTF.

This clone was seen repeatedly, ten times or more. The CDR3 loop is CASSSGLAGGQETQYF. The covered CDR3 bases are TGTGCCAGCAGCTCTGGACTAGCGGGAGGGCAAGAGACC. The V gene is TRBV7-3, the J gene TRBJ2-5; 15 positions match TRBD2. The read finishes 3 residues shy of the CDR3 end, and the germline J gene is used to complete it. The V gene end was trimmed by 4 bases and the J gene end by 2 bases; junction bases not matched to a gene: 2. Per the germline V gene, CDR1 is SGHTA and CDR2 is FQGTGA. CDR3 length: 16 residues.

This clone was seen ten or more times. The read falls 3 residues short of the CDR3 end, and the missing part is taken from the germline J gene. The V gene is TRBV7-9, the J gene TRBJ2-1; D uncertain. Trimming stripped 1 base from V and 7 bases from J, with 8 bases between. CDR1 is SEHNR and CDR2 is FQNEAQ in the germline V gene (reference sequence). The CDR3 is 13 residues long. The CDR3 bases that were read are TGTGCCAGCAGCTTAGTTTTAGTAAATGAG. Its translation: CASSLVLVNE. From start to end, the CDR3 is CASSLVLVNEQFF.

There are many counts of this clone. The read stops 3 residues short of the end of the CDR3; the missing end is completed from the germline J gene. The chain is built from TRBV18 and TRBJ1-1; tentatively, D is TRBD1 (6 bases). Germline values: CDR1 KGHSH, CDR2 LQKENI. V lost 3 bases and J lost 6, with 17 bases in between. CDR3 length: 15 amino acids. The covered CDR3 bases are TGTGCCAGCTCACCGGTGACAGGCCGAGTGGCTGAA. This codes for CASSPVTGRVAE. The CDR3 in full is CASSPVTGRVAEAFF. Using reference TRBV18 and TRBJ1-1 for the parts outside the CDR3, the full variable domain is NAGVMQNPRHLVRRRGQEARLRCSPMKGHSHVYWYRQLPEEGLKFMVYLQKENIIDESGMPKERFSAEFPKEGPSILRIQQVVRGDSAAYFCASSPVTGRVAEAFFGQGTRLTVV.

This clone was counted at least ten times. The CDR3 protein is CSVDGLAGRSTDTQYF. The DNA read from the CDR3 is TGCAGCGTTGATGGGCTAGCGGGAAGGTCGACAGATACG. The genes are TRBV29-1 and TRBJ2-3; 9 bases align to TRBD2. The CDR3 end lies 3 residues beyond the end of the read and is filled in from the germline J gene. J lost 3 bases, V lost 3 bases, and 10 bases had no gene match. The CDR3 covers 16 residues. The germline CDR1 and CDR2 sequences are SQVTM and ANQGSEA.

CDR3 sequence reads: CASSLDGQVNQPQHF. The CDR3 bases that were read are TGCGCCAGCAGCTTGGACGGACAGGTTAATCAGCCC. The V and J genes are TRBV5-1 and TRBJ1-5; 7 nucleotides align to TRBD1. The read ends 3 residues early relative to the CDR3; the germline J gene fills the gap. V gave up 0 bases and J gave up 4 bases; unmatched junction bases: 4. CDR3 length: 15 residues. Germline values: CDR1 SGHRS, CDR2 YFSETQ.

In this sample, this clone turned up many times. The read falls 3 residues short of the CDR3 end, and the missing part is taken from the germline J gene. The rearrangement uses TRBV29-1 and TRBJ2-2, with D unclear. Per germline, CDR1 SQVTM and CDR2 ANQGSEA. This CDR3 has 12 amino acids. Trimming took off 7 bases at V and 0 bases at J, with 6 bases between the two ends. CDR3 DNA, as far as it was read: TGCAGCGCCCAGGCGAACACCGGGGAG. It codes for CSAQANTGE. The entire CDR3 sequence reads CSAQANTGELFF.

This clone came up many times. The covered CDR3 bases are TGTGCCAGCAGCGAGCGGGACTCCTACAATGAG. Amino acids: CASSERDSYNE. The whole CDR3 protein reads CASSERDSYNEQFF. This sequence joins TRBV7-8 and TRBJ2-1; 7 bases fit TRBD2. The CDR3 end lies 3 residues beyond the end of the read and is filled in from the germline J gene. Germline V gene lookup returns CDR1 SGHVS and CDR2 FQNEAQ. V shed 5 bases and J 0 bases; nucleotides not matched to a gene: 1. CDR3 length: 14 amino acids.

This clone was counted at least ten times. Incomplete CDR3 DNA: TGTGCCAGCAGTTTGGGGAGGGGCATTGAAAAA. As protein: CASSLGRGIEK. The complete CDR3 reads CASSLGRGIEKLFF. The J gene is TRBJ1-4, the V gene TRBV12-3 or TRBV12-4, with D perhaps TRBD1 (5 bases). The read ends 3 residues before the CDR3 terminus; that terminus is restored from the germline J gene. V was pared by 3 bases and J by 7 bases, with 12 bases between. This CDR3 contains 14 residues.

This clone was counted ten times or more. From the germline J gene comes the end of the CDR3, since the read stops 3 residues before it. The rearrangement links TRBV5-6 to TRBJ2-3, with 9 positions matching TRBD2. Germline V gene lookup returns CDR1 SGHDT and CDR2 YYEEEE. V was pared by 2 bases and J by 3 bases, with 4 bases of the junction left unmatched. The CDR3 extends over 15 amino acids. The CDR3 bases that were read are TGTGCCAGCAGCTTACCTAGCGGGATTACAGATACG. Translating it yields CASSLPSGITDT. The full CDR3 is CASSLPSGITDTQYF.